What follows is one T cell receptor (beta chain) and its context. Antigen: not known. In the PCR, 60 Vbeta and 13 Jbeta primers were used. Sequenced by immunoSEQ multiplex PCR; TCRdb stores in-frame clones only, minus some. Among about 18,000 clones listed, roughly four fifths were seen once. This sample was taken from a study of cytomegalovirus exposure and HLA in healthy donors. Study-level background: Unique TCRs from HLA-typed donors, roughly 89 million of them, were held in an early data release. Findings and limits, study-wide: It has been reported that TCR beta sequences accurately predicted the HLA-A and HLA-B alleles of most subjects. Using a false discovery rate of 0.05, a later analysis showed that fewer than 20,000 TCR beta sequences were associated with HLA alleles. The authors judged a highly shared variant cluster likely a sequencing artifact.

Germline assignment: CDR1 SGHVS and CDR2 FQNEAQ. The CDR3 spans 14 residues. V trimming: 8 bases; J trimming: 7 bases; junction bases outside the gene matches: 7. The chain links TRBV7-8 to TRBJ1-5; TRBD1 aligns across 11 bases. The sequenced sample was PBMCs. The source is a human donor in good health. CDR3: CASGGGQGEQPQHF. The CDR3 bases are TGTGCCAGCGGCGGGGGACAGGGGGAGCAGCCCCAGCATTTT.